This T cell receptor (beta chain) emerged from a study of monozygotic twins with inflammatory bowel disease. The CDR3 loop spans 15 amino acids. In germline, CDR1 is SGHRS, CDR2 YFSETQ. Each UMI, carrying a 6-nucleotide sample barcode, came from template switching. TCRdb processed the 5' RACE reads again and assigns one entry to each CDR3 protein, with no DNA. The listing records 300,000 to 400,000 distinct CDR3 sequences. The sample consisted of blood. The clonotype originates from a human donor with ulcerative colitis or Crohn's disease, or a healthy co-twin of an affected twin (not recorded which). V gene TRBV5-1 combines with J gene TRBJ2-5; TCRdb returns TRBD1, unconfirmable since there is no DNA. This CDR3 is CASRLGPGAGETQYF.